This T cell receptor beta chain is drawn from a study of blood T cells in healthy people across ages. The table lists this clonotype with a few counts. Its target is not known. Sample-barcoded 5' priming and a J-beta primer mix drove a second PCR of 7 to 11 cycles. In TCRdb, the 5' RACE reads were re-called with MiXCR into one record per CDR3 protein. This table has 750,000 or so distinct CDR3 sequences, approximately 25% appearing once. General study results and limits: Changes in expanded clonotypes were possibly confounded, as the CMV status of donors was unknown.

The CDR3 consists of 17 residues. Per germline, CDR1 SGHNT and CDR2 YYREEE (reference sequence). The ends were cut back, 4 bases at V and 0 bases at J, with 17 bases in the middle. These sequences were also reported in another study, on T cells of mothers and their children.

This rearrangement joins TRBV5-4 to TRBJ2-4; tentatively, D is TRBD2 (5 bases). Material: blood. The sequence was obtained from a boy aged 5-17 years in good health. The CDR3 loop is CASSGGGAEIAKNIQYF. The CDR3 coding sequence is TGTGCCAGCAGCGGAGGAGGTGCCGAGATAGCCAAAAACATTCAGTACTTC.